The TCR beta chain under discussion was sequenced for a study of cytomegalovirus exposure and HLA in healthy donors. Study context: Genotyping showed 81% of a few hundred donors falling in the Caucasian-associated ancestry cluster. Study observations and caveats: Apparent HLA restriction characterized most CMV-associated TCR beta chains in a later analysis. Among the sequence variants, a highly shared cluster was likely an artifact of sequencing. For most TCR beta V segments, an earlier analysis put the productive rate at about 87% or about 30% of the time.

As for this clone: Its cognate antigen is unknown.

The study ran its PCR with 60 Vbeta and 13 Jbeta primers. Some clones are missing from TCRdb's copy, which holds only in-frame ones; the method was immunoSEQ multiplex PCR. Of roughly 140,000 clones in the sample, approximately 80% were seen once. This CDR3 has 15 amino acids. Between the trimmed V and J ends, which lost 2 bases and 1 base, there was a span of 9 bases. Germline V gene lookup returns CDR1 SGHVS and CDR2 FQNEAQ. This receptor was identified in a female donor in good health and CMV-seronegative. Sequenced: PBMCs. The V and J genes are TRBV7-8 and TRBJ1-3; D remains unclear. DNA of the CDR3: TGTGCCAGCAGCTTATTACTTATTTCTGGAAACACCATATATTTT. The encoded protein is CASSLLLISGNTIYF.